The clone carrying this T cell receptor beta chain was recorded once. The antigen is undetermined. This sample was included in a study of tumor and adjacent non-tumor tissue in lung cancer. As for the study in general: Stage I to III disease affected ten to eleven men and roughly five women aged roughly 31 to 76. Whole-study results and caveats: Normal lung showed higher cumulative top 100 clone frequency than tumor. Significantly higher TCR diversity was found in tumor than normal lung.

No cell sorting was done before RNA was extracted from the tissue. Donors were chemotherapy-naive, newly diagnosed lung cancer surgical patients in China, August–late 2014. TCRbeta libraries were built with three rounds of nested PCR, modified from ARM-PCR. TCRdb reprocessed the multiplex PCR reads with MiXCR, giving one entry per CDR3 protein. The table has about 120,000 distinct CDR3 sequences, approximately 87% seen once; the top ten hold under 25%. The origin of this receptor is a man in his sixties or seventies with non-small cell lung cancer. Sequences were obtained from lung tumor tissue.

The DNA of the CDR3 is TGCAGCGTTATGGCGGAGATACCTGAAGCTTTCTTT. As protein: CSVMAEIPEAFF. This rearrangement joins TRBV29-1 to TRBJ1-1, with D uncertain. Trimming removed 5 bases from V and 6 bases from J, with 13 bases in between. Germline values: CDR1 SQVTM, CDR2 ANQGSEA. This CDR3 is built from 12 residues. The entire variable domain, with the rest obtained from reference TRBV29-1 and TRBJ1-1, is as follows: SAVISQKPSRDICQRGTSLTIQCQVDSQVTMMFWYRQQPGQSLTLIATANQGSEATYESGFVIDKFPISRPNLTFSTLTVSNMSPEDSSIYLCSVMAEIPEAFFGQGTRLTVV.